A single sample is the source of the 2 T cell receptor beta chains below, sequenced in a study of technical replicates of blood from a few donors. Libraries were prepared by immunoSEQ multiplex PCR; TCRdb keeps only in-frame clonotypes and omits some of them. Of about 66,000 clones in the sample, roughly 97% were seen once. The sequenced sample consisted of T cells isolated from PBMCs. Source of these receptors: a human donor in good health.

The gene calls are TRBV10-3 and TRBJ1-1; D call uncertain. The germline V gene has CDR1 ENHRY and CDR2 SYGVKD. The V gene lost 3 bases and the J gene lost 5 bases, with 10 bases spanning the gap. The CDR3 loop spans 13 amino acids. In DNA form, the CDR3 reads TGTGCCATCAGTGAAAATACTCTTACTGAAGCTTTCTTT. Translated, it gives CAISENTLTEAFF.

This sequence joins TRBV28 and TRBJ2-1, with D possibly being TRBD1 (5 bases). CDR1 and CDR2 (germline): MDHEN, SYDVKM. Between the trimmed V and J ends, which lost 4 bases and 3 bases, there was a span of 16 bases. This CDR3 has 16 amino acids. In nucleotides, the CDR3 is TGTGCCAGCAGTTCCCTGACGTATGACAGCTACAATGAGCAGTTCTTC. As protein: CASSSLTYDSYNEQFF.